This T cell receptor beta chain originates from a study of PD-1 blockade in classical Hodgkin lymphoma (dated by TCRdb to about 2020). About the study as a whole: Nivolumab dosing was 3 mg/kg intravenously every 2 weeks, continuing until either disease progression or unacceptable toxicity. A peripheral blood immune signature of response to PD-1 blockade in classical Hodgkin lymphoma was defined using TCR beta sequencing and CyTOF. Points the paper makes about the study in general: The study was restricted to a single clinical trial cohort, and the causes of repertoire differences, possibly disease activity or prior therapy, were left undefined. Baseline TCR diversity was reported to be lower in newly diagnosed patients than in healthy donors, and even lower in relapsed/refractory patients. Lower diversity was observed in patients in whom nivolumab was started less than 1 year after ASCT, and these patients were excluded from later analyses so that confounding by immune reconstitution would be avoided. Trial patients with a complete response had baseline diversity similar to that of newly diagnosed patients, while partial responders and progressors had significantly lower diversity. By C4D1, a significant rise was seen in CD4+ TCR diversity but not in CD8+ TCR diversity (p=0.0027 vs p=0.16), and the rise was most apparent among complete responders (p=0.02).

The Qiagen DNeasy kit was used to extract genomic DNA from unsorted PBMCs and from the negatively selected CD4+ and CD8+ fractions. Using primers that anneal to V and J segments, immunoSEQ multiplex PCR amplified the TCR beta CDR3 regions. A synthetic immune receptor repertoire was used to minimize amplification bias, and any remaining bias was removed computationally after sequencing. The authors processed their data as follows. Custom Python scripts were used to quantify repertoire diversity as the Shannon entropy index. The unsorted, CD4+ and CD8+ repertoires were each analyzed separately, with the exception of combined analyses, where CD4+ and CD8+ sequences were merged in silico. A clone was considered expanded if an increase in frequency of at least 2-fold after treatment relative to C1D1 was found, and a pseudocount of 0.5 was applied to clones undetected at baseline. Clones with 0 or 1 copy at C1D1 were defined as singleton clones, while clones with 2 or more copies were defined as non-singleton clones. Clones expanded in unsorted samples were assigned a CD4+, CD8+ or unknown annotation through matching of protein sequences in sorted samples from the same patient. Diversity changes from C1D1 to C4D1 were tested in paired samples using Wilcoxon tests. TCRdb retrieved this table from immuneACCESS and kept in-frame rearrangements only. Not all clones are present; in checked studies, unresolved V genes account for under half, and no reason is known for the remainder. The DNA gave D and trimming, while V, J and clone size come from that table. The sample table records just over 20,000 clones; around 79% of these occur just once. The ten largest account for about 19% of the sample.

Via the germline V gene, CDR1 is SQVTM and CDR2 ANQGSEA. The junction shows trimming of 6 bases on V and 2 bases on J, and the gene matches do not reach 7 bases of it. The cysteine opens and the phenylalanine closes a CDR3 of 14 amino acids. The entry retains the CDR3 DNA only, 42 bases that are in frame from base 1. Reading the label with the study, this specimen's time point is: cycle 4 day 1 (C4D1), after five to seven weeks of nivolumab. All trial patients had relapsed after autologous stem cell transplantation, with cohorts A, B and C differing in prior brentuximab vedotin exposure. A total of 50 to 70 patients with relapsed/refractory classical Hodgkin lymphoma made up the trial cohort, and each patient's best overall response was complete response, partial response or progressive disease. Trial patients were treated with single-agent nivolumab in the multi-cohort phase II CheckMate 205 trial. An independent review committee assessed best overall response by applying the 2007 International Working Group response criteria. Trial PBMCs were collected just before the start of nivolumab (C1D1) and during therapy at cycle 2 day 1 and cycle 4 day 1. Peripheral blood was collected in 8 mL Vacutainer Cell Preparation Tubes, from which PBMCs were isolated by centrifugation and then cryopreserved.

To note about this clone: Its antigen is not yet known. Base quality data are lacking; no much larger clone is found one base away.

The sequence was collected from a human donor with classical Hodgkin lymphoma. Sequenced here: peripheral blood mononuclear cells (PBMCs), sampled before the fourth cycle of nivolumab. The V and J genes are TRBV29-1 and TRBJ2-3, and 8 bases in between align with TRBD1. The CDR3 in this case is CSVQPDRDTDTQYF. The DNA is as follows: TGCAGCGTACAACCGGACAGGGACACAGATACGCAGTATTTT.